The TCR beta chain under discussion was sequenced for a study of blood T cell repertoires in COVID-19. Per the authors' pipeline: Quantification of nucleated cells was approximated via reference gene primer amplification. Libraries were prepared by immunoSEQ multiplex PCR; TCRdb keeps only in-frame clonotypes and omits some of them. V and J calls and clone size follow that table, whereas D and trimming were derived from the DNA. The sample has approximately 400,000 clones, about 87% seen once. The sequencing sample was made of peripheral blood. The receptor was isolated from a woman in her fifties or sixties with COVID-19, enrolled during active disease.

CDR3 in amino acids: CASRGGIGNQPQHF. DNA for the CDR3: TGTGCCAGCAGGGGGGGAATCGGCAATCAGCCCCAGCATTTT. The chain couples TRBV27 to TRBJ1-5; TRBD1 is a possible D gene (5 bases). This CDR3 comprises 14 residues. V dropped 6 bases and J dropped 2 bases, with 11 bases sitting between them. The germline CDR1 and CDR2 sequences are MNHEY and SMNVEV (reference sequence).